The clone carrying this T cell receptor beta chain has only a few counts. The data were taken from a study of PD-L1 blockade in urothelial cancer. About the research overall: Bladder-origin urothelial cancer in males described about nine tenths of the roughly 29 patients. Reported median T cell count for blood samples was around 140,000. Blood analysis took place 3 weeks (second dose) and 6 weeks after treatment start.

The time point: pretreatment peripheral blood. Patients were living with locally advanced or metastatic urothelial carcinoma. Only in-frame clones appear in the TCRdb table, and some are missing; sequencing was by immunoSEQ multiplex PCR. The profile covers tens of thousands of clones, with 70% to 90% appearing a single time and about 1.6% taken by the ten largest. The source material was PBMCs, sampled around atezolizumab (anti-PD-L1) treatment. This TCR derives from a man between 65 and 85 years old with urothelial cancer.

The CDR3 loop reads CASSPGTGGNYGYTF. The CDR3 region has the DNA TGTGCCAGCTCACCTGGGACAGGGGGCAACTATGGCTACACCTTC. The chain employs TRBV18 and TRBJ1-2; 12 nucleotides line up with TRBD1. After removal of 3 bases from V and 2 bases from J, the junction contained 1 base not matched to a gene. CDR1 is KGHSH and CDR2 is LQKENI in the germline V gene. This CDR3 is built from 15 residues. The full variable domain, completed using reference TRBV18 and TRBJ1-2, is NAGVMQNPRHLVRRRGQEARLRCSPMKGHSHVYWYRQLPEEGLKFMVYLQKENIIDESGMPKERFSAEFPKEGPSILRIQQVVRGDSAAYFCASSPGTGGNYGYTFGSGTRLTVV.